This T cell receptor beta chain derives from a study of blood T cells in healthy people across ages. Whole-study findings and limits: Diversity of TCR beta correlated strongly with naive T cell percentage.

About this clonotype: Its antigen is undetermined. A single base separates this from a much larger clone, so it may be a read error.

The authors ran a second PCR of 7 to 11 cycles using a sample-barcoded 5' primer and a J-beta primer mix. CDR3-containing paired-end reads numbering at least 3 million came from each sample. From the 5' RACE reads, TCRdb called clonotypes with MiXCR, one entry per CDR3 protein. The repertoire holds roughly 1.5 million distinct CDR3 sequences, with about 45% as singletons. The CDR3 sequence is 11 residues long. In germline, CDR1 is SQVTM, CDR2 ANQGSEA. V lost 3 bases and J 10 bases, leaving 10 bases between the germline ends. Donation came from healthy Caucasian individuals in Russia who were aged about 6 to 90.

The sequence came from a woman under 30 in good health. Sequences were obtained from blood. The chain combines TRBV29-1 with TRBJ2-1, with D uncertain. CDR3 sequence (DNA): TGCAGCGTTGAGAAGGGCTTCGAGCAGTTCTTC. It is translated as CSVEKGFEQFF.